Presented here are 15 T cell receptor beta chains from one specimen sequenced in a study of shared clonotypes between healthy human individuals. Sequenced by immunoSEQ multiplex PCR; TCRdb stores in-frame clones only, minus some. The sample shows 1.4 million or so clones, 98% of them seen only once. Sequenced: naive CD4+ T cells sorted from blood. Subset given: CD45RA+ positively selected. The receptors here all came from a man aged 30 to 45 in good health.

The CDR3 region is CASSLAGRTSANQETQYF. The CDR3 nucleotides are TGCGCCAGCAGCTTGGCGGGACGGACTAGCGCGAACCAAGAGACCCAGTACTTC. This chain links TRBV5-1 with TRBJ2-5, with TRBD2 matching over 9 bases. The CDR3 totals 18 residues. Germline CDR1 is SGHRS and CDR2 is YFSETQ. J was trimmed by 0 bases and V by 0 bases; bases with no gene match: 9.

The V call is TRBV18, the J call TRBJ1-5; possible D gene TRBD1, 5 bases. The CDR3 loop spans 16 amino acids. CDR1 and CDR2 (germline): KGHSH, LQKENI. V lost 3 bases and J lost 2, with 14 bases in between. This CDR3 reads CASSPYQGGGNQPQHF. The CDR3 nucleotides read TGTGCCAGCTCACCTTACCAGGGTGGAGGCAATCAGCCCCAGCATTTT.

The J gene is TRBJ2-3, the V gene TRBV9; a weak D match, TRBD2 (5 bases). Germline-derived CDR1 and CDR2 are SGDLS and YYNGEE. This CDR3 is 16 amino acids long. Deletions cut 2 bases from V and 2 bases from J, with 15 bases between. The CDR3 region has the DNA TGTGCCAGCAGCGTGGGGAGTGTGACTATCACAGATACGCAGTATTTT. Encoded protein: CASSVGSVTITDTQYF.

The chain has TRBV7-8 and TRBJ1-5; D unclear. CDR3 length equals 18 residues. CDR1 is SGHVS, CDR2 FQNEAQ, per germline. V was trimmed by 2 bases and J by 0 bases, leaving 17 bases between them. CDR3 bases: TGTGCCAGCAGCTTACTCCCCTCATTGCAGCATAGCAATCAGCCCCAGCATTTT. It yields the protein CASSLLPSLQHSNQPQHF.

With regard to this clone: The sample carries other DNA sequences with the same CDR3. V and J are TRBV15 and TRBJ1-5; D possibly corresponds to TRBD1 (5 bases). Germline V gene data show CDR1 as LNHNV and CDR2 as YYDKDF (reference sequence). This CDR3 region has 14 residues. With 0 bases removed from V and 3 bases from J, the gap between germline ends came to 6 bases. This CDR3 is CATSRDRVNQPQHF. CDR3 coding DNA: TGTGCCACCAGCAGAGACAGGGTCAATCAGCCCCAGCATTTT.

Notes on this clone: This CDR3 is also generated by other DNA sequences in the sample. V is TRBV2 and J is TRBJ1-1, with 8 positions matching TRBD1. The germline V gene encodes CDR1 SNHLY and CDR2 FYNNEI. The CDR3 length is 15 residues. Unmatched junction bases numbered 5, after V lost 4 bases and J lost 1 base. CDR3 nucleotides: TGTGCCAGCAGTGTCCAGGGGGCAAAGAACACTGAAGCTTTCTTT. This encodes CASSVQGAKNTEAFF. Using reference TRBV2 and TRBJ1-1 for the parts outside the CDR3, the full variable domain is EPEVTQTPSHQVTQMGQEVILRCVPISNHLYFYWYRQILGQKVEFLVSFYNNEISEKSEIFDDQFSVERPDGSNFTLKIRSTKLEDSAMYFCASSVQGAKNTEAFFGQGTRLTVV.

The chain combines TRBV28 with TRBJ2-7, with a tentative D call TRBD1 (6 bases). The CDR3 has 12 amino acids. With 8 bases removed from V and 4 bases from J, the gap between germline ends came to 12 bases. Per the germline V gene, CDR1 is MDHEN and CDR2 is SYDVKM. In DNA form, the CDR3 reads TGTGCCAGCGGCGACAGGTTATACGAGCAGTACTTC. It encodes CASGDRLYEQYF.

This chain joins TRBV10-3 and TRBJ2-3; TRBD2 is a possible D gene (5 bases). Germline CDR1 ENHRY, CDR2 SYGVKD. The CDR3 length is 15 residues. Trimming removed 4 bases at V and 0 bases at J, with 11 bases between. DNA for the CDR3: TGTGCCATCAGTGCGGTAGCGCCTAGCACAGATACGCAGTATTTT. The encoded protein is CAISAVAPSTDTQYF.

Here the CDR3 DNA reads TGTGCCAGCAGCTTAGATTTGTGGGAGTACAATGAGCAGTTCTTC. Translating it yields CASSLDLWEYNEQFF. This chain connects TRBV7-2 to TRBJ2-1; a possible D gene is TRBD2 (5 bases). This CDR3 has 15 residues. The germline V gene has CDR1 SGHTA and CDR2 FQGNSA. V lost 1 base and J lost 4, with 11 bases in between.

This clone was found once. The chain joins TRBV28 to TRBJ2-2; TRBD2 agrees at 10 bases. Germline lookup yields CDR1 MDHEN and CDR2 SYDVKM. The CDR3 sequence is 15 residues long. J was trimmed by 15 bases and V by 5 bases; bases with no gene match: 15. The CDR3 bases are TGTGCCAGCAGTCGAAATAGCGGGAGGACCCGGGCGGTGTTTTTT. It codes for CASSRNSGRTRAVFF. The full variable domain, its missing parts supplied by reference TRBV28 and TRBJ2-2, is DVKVTQSSRYLVKRTGEKVFLECVQDMDHENMFWYRQDPGLGLRLIYFSYDVKMKEKGDIPEGYSVSREKKERFSLILESASTNQTSMYLCASSRNSGRTRAVFFGEGSRLTVL.

This rearrangement joins TRBV28 to TRBJ2-1; TRBD1 or TRBD2 may be the D gene (5 bases each). V was shortened by 4 bases and J by 4 bases, with 17 bases between the two germline ends. In germline, CDR1 is MDHEN, CDR2 SYDVKM. The CDR3 is made up of 16 amino acids. In DNA, the CDR3 is TGTGCCAGCAGTTCCCGGTCCTGGGGGTTGTACAATGAGCAGTTCTTC. This codes for CASSSRSWGLYNEQFF.

Concerning this clone: The conserved phenylalanine or tryptophan normally closing the CDR3 is absent here, so this likely arose from a read error. The DNA is left out, because the CDR3 cannot be placed on it with certainty; the CDR3 is given as TCRdb lists it. V usage is TRBV4-3 and J usage is TRBJ2-7; the D call of TRBD1 is as the table states it, not checked on the DNA. The CDR3 is 12 amino acids in total, end residues counted. Germline V gene data show CDR1 as LGHNA and CDR2 as YSLEER. The CDR3 spells CASTPKGPFQDI.

This rearrangement joins TRBV25-1 to TRBJ2-4; D call uncertain. CDR1 is MGHDK, CDR2 SYGVNS, per germline. The CDR3 covers 13 residues. Trimming shortened V by 1 base and J by 3 bases, and 4 bases separated the two germline ends. The CDR3 loop reads CASSEFGKNIQYF. The CDR3 bases are TGTGCCAGCAGTGAATTTGGCAAAAACATTCAGTACTTC.

The chain joins TRBV2 to TRBJ1-1, with D possibly being TRBD1 (6 bases). The V end was cut by 10 bases, the J end by 1 base, with 13 bases between. Germline CDR1 SNHLY, CDR2 FYNNEI. This CDR3 is 13 amino acids long. CDR3 residues: CANNKDRNTEAFF. CDR3 bases: TGTGCCAACAATAAGGACAGGAACACTGAAGCTTTCTTT.

This chain connects TRBV10-3 to TRBJ1-1; D not resolved. The CDR3 totals 12 residues. V was cut by 5 bases and J by 3 bases, with 7 bases left in between. The germline gives CDR1 ENHRY, CDR2 SYGVKD. The CDR3 spells CAISKGDTEAFF. The DNA of the CDR3 is TGTGCCATCAGTAAGGGAGACACTGAAGCTTTCTTT.